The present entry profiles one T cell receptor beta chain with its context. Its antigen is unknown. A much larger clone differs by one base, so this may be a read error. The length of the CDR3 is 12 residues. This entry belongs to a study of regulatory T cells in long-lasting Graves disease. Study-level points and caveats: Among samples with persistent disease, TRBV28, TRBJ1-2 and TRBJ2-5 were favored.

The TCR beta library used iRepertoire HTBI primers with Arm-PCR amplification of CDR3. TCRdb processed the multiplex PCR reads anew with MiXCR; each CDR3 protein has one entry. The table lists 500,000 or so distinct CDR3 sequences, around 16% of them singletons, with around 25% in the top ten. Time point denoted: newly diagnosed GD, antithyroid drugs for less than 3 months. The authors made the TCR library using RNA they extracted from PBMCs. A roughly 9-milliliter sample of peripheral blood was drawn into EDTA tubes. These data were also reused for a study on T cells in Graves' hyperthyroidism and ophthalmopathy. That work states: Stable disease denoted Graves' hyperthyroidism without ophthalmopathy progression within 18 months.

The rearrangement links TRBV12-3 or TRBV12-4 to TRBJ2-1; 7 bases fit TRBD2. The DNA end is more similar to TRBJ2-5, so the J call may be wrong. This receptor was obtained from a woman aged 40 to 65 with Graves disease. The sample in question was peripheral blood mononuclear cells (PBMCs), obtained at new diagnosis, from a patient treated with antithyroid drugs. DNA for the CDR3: TGTGCCAGCAAGCGGGGAAGAGAGACCCAGTACTTC. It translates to CASKRGRETQYF.